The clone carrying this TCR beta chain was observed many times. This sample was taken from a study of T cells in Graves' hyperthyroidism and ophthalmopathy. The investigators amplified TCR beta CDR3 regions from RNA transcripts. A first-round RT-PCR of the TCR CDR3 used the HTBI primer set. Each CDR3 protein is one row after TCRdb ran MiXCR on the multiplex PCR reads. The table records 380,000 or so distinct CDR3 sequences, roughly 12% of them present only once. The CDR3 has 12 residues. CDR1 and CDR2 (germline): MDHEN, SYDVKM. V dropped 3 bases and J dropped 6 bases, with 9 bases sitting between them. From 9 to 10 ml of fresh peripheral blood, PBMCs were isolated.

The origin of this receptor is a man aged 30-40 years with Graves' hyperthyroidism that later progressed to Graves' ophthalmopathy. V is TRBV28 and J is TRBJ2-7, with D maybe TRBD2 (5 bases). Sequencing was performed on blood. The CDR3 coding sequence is TGTGCCAGCAGTTTGGGGAGAGGCGAGCAGTACTTC. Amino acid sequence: CASSLGRGEQYF.